Shown below are 12 T cell receptor beta chains from a single sample sequenced in a study of shared clonotypes between healthy human individuals. TCRdb's copy holds only in-frame clones and misses some; the assay was immunoSEQ multiplex PCR. The repertoire holds 2,500,000 or so clones, just under 95% seen once, with 0.37% in the top ten. The sequencing input was naive CD4+ T cells from PBMCs. The subset is: CD45RA+ positively selected. The receptors were gathered from a man aged 18 to 35 in good health. Some clones in this sample may be carry-over from other donors' samples.

V usage is TRBV11-2 and J usage is TRBJ2-7; possibly TRBD2 for D (5 bases). V lost 5 bases to trimming and J lost 6 bases, with 14 bases between them. This CDR3 is 13 amino acids long. Germline assignment: CDR1 SGHAT and CDR2 FQNNGV. The CDR3, as DNA: TGTGCCAGCAGCCCATCGGTCCGGGGCGAGCAGTACTTC. Translating it yields CASSPSVRGEQYF.

The chain uses TRBV6-6 and TRBJ1-2; D remains ambiguous. The CDR3 sequence is 13 residues long. CDR1 and CDR2 from the germline V gene are MNHNY and SVGAGI (reference sequence). V gave up 4 bases and J gave up 5 bases, with 11 bases separating them. The CDR3 protein is CASSFDPGYGYTF. In DNA, the CDR3 is TGTGCCAGCAGTTTCGACCCGGGGTATGGCTACACCTTC.

The rearrangement joins TRBV14 to TRBJ2-7, with D perhaps matching TRBD1 (6 bases). The CDR3 extends over 15 amino acids. V was pared by 5 bases and J by 2 bases, with 16 bases between. The germline gives CDR1 SGHDN, CDR2 FVKESK. CDR3 in amino acids: CASSELGQRTYEQYF. The CDR3 DNA reads TGTGCCAGCAGCGAACTAGGACAGAGAACCTACGAGCAGTACTTC.

The rearrangement joins TRBV28 to TRBJ2-7, with D maybe TRBD2 (5 bases). Germline CDR1 and CDR2: MDHEN and SYDVKM. The CDR3 totals 15 residues. Trimming left V 5 bases short and J 7 bases short, with 21 bases between. The CDR3 DNA sequence: TGTGCCAGCAGTCCCCACTCGGACTGGGTCGGGGAGCAGTACTTC. Residues: CASSPHSDWVGEQYF.

This chain uses TRBV5-1 with TRBJ2-5; 9 positions match TRBD2. Germline CDR1 reads SGHRS; CDR2 reads YFSETQ. The CDR3 consists of 15 residues. V lost 9 bases, J lost 3 bases, and 12 bases stayed unmatched. The CDR3 loop reads CATHTGSGGKETQYF. The CDR3 DNA sequence: TGCGCCACCCACACGGGTAGCGGGGGAAAAGAGACCCAGTACTTC.

This clone was counted only a few times. The chain combines TRBV6-6 with TRBJ1-1; no reliable D call. The germline V and J ends were trimmed by 8 bases and 3 bases, with 13 bases remaining between them. The CDR3 is made up of 13 amino acids. In germline, CDR1 is MNHNY, CDR2 SVGAGI (reference sequence). The CDR3 loop is CASLKRRDTEAFF. CDR3 nucleotides: TGTGCCAGCCTAAAAAGGCGTGACACTGAAGCTTTCTTT.

The chain couples TRBV27 to TRBJ1-5, with a tentative D call TRBD1 (5 bases). The germline V gene encodes CDR1 MNHEY and CDR2 SMNVEV (reference sequence). Between the trimmed V and J ends, which lost 4 bases and 6 bases, there was a span of 16 bases. CDR3 length: 15 amino acids. CDR3 sequence: CASSSEGFGVQPQHF. The CDR3 nucleotides read TGTGCCAGCAGTTCGGAGGGGTTTGGCGTTCAGCCCCAGCATTTT.

This sequence joins TRBV5-1 and TRBJ2-3; possibly TRBD1 for D (5 bases). The V gene's germline CDR1 is SGHRS and CDR2 YFSETQ. This CDR3 has 16 residues. V shed 0 bases and J shed 2 bases, with 13 bases lying between them. CDR3 nucleotide sequence: TGCGCCAGCAGCTTGGTGGCAGGGAAACCCACAGATACGCAGTATTTT. It translates to CASSLVAGKPTDTQYF.

This clone was counted between two and nine times. V gene TRBV4-2 combines with J gene TRBJ1-1; D not certain. The germline CDR1 and CDR2 sequences are LGHNA and YNFKEQ. V gave up 0 bases and J gave up 8 bases, with 10 bases separating them. This CDR3 contains 13 residues. The CDR3 DNA follows: TGTGCCAGCAGCCAAGATTATGGCCAGGAAGCTTTCTTT. Amino acids: CASSQDYGQEAFF.

The chain joins TRBV7-3 to TRBJ2-2; D is unclear. CDR3 length: 16 residues. Per the germline V gene, CDR1 is SGHTA and CDR2 is FQGTGA. The V and J ends lost 5 bases and 3 bases respectively, with 16 bases between them. DNA for the CDR3: TGTGCCAGCAGCCCCTACGAGAGAGGAGACACCGGGGAGCTGTTTTTT. Its translation: CASSPYERGDTGELFF.

The rearrangement uses TRBV28 and TRBJ1-4; D is undetermined. The germline CDR1 and CDR2 sequences are MDHEN and SYDVKM. Trimming shortened V by 2 bases and J by 8 bases, and 3 bases separated the two germline ends. The CDR3 has 11 amino acids. The CDR3 loop is CASSLVEKLFF. The CDR3 DNA sequence: TGTGCCAGCAGTTTAGTCGAAAAACTGTTTTTT.

As for this clone: This sample also contains other DNA sequences that code for the same CDR3. This chain links TRBV11-3 with TRBJ2-2; D gene unclear. Trimming left V 5 bases short and J 5 bases short, with 6 bases between. CDR3 size: 12 residues. Germline-derived CDR1 and CDR2 are SGHNT and YENEEA. The CDR3 sequence: CASSPTTGELFF. DNA for the CDR3: TGTGCCAGCAGCCCGACGACCGGGGAGCTGTTTTTT.